The clone carrying this T cell receptor (beta chain) showed up just a few times. Its antigen remains unknown. Other DNA sequences of this sample code for an identical CDR3. The data were taken from a study of cytomegalovirus exposure and HLA in healthy donors. General study findings and limits: A few CMV-associated chains proved CMV antigen-specific in vitro. A later analysis found TCR association rates differed by HLA locus, highest for DRB1 and lowest for HLA-C. A likely sequencing artifact accounted for one observed cluster of highly shared sequence variants.

60 Vbeta and 13 Jbeta primers were used in PCR. TCRdb keeps only in-frame clones here, not all; method: immunoSEQ multiplex PCR. The repertoire includes nearly 300,000 clones, about nine tenths of them detected once, and 4% sits in the top ten. Germline V gives CDR1 MNHEY, CDR2 SVGAGI. The ends were cut back, 2 bases at V and 1 base at J, with 5 bases in the middle. This CDR3 has 13 residues. Healthy bone marrow donors formed the donor group. The material sequenced was PBMCs. This sequence was found in a man aged 40-49 years in good health and CMV-seropositive. The gene calls are TRBV6-5 and TRBJ1-1, with a tentative D call TRBD1 (5 bases). The CDR3 spells CASSYGQNTEAFF. CDR3 DNA sequence: TGTGCCAGCAGTTACGGACAGAACACTGAAGCTTTCTTT.